The text below deals with one T cell receptor (beta chain). Its antigen is unidentified. This sample was taken from a study of cytomegalovirus exposure and HLA in healthy donors. Study conclusions and caveats: In a later analysis, most CMV-associated TCR beta chains appeared HLA-restricted. Reportedly, a later analysis found an Asian-associated ancestry cluster had fewer N-insertions than the approximately 670-donor mean.

PCR was performed using 60 Vbeta and 13 Jbeta primers. Generated by immunoSEQ multiplex PCR, the TCRdb table keeps only in-frame clones and is missing some. Among around 150,000 clones listed, about 80% were seen once. The CDR3 contains 13 residues. Germline CDR1 is GTSNPN and CDR2 is SVGIG (reference sequence). V lost 1 base, J lost 0 bases, and 4 bases lay in between. The source of this sequence is a woman in her forties or fifties in good health and CMV-seropositive. This rearrangement joins TRBV30 to TRBJ1-3; D not certain. Sequencing input: PBMCs. CDR3 in amino acids: CAWSAGSGNTIYF. As DNA, the CDR3 is TGTGCCTGGAGTGCAGGCTCTGGAAACACCATATATTTT.